Included here is one TCR beta chain sequence, with context. Antigen unknown. This specimen belongs to a study of cytomegalovirus exposure and HLA in healthy donors. The overall study: In an earlier analysis, around 120 million unique TCR beta sequences were found from 150 million to 200 million T cells. Study conclusions and caveats: Most TCR sequences showed up rarely, but some public TCRs showed up in many donors. It was confirmed in vitro that a few of the CMV-associated chains were specific for CMV antigens.

CDR1 and CDR2 from the germline V gene are SGHRS and YFSETQ. Trimming left V 0 bases short and J 7 bases short, with 14 bases between. The CDR3 runs 14 residues. Primers: 60 Vbeta forward and 13 Jbeta reverse. TCRdb's table, derived via immunoSEQ multiplex PCR, lists solely in-frame clones and lacks some. This repertoire shows some 150,000 clones, around four fifths found once; its top ten account for 3% to 3.5%. The genes are TRBV5-1 and TRBJ2-7; perhaps TRBD1 as D (5 bases). The sample comprised PBMCs. The receptor's source is a male donor in good health and CMV-seronegative. As DNA, the CDR3 is TGCGCCAGCAGCTTGGCCGGCAGGGTGAGGGAGCAGTACTTC. Its protein product is CASSLAGRVREQYF.